The rows below give T cell receptor beta chains drawn from one sample of a study of T cell responses to AZD1222 COVID-19 vaccine. Assay: immunoSEQ multiplex PCR; the TCRdb copy retains only in-frame clones and omits some. The data show 180,000 or so clones, roughly 92% seen once. The material sequenced was peripheral blood, taken 28 days after the second AZD1222 dose. Every receptor here comes from an adult who received the AZD1222 COVID-19 vaccine. Each CDR3 is given with its conserved first and last residue. A D gene is named only where the DNA matches it firmly. A row's size may be missing; if present it is once, few, many or a size class.

NA TRBJ1-1 NA TRBV3-1/TRBV3-2 CASSPTRVAAFF TGTGCCAGCAGCCCTACGAGGGTTGCAGCTTTCTTT
NA TRBJ1-6 NA TRBV7-3 CASSLSVGLNSPLHF TGTGCCAGCAGCTTAAGCGTGGGCTTGAATTCACCCCTCCACTTT
TRBD1 TRBJ1-1 NA TRBV18 CASSPADRLNTEAFF TGTGCCAGCTCACCTGCGGACAGGCTTAACACTGAAGCTTTCTTT
TRBD2 TRBJ2-1 NA TRBV6-2/TRBV6-3 CASSYTSGGPALSDEQFF TGTGCCAGCAGTTACACTAGCGGGGGGCCAGCCCTCTCCGATGAGCAGTTCTTC
NA TRBJ1-1 NA TRBV5-1 CASSLDRRAGTEAFF TGCGCCAGCAGCTTGGATCGCAGGGCGGGCACTGAAGCTTTCTTT
TRBD2 TRBJ2-1 NA TRBV6-5 CASSLASGAGEQFF TGTGCCAGCAGTCTCGCTAGCGGGGCGGGTGAGCAGTTCTTC
NA TRBJ2-7 NA TRBV3-1/TRBV3-2 CASSQEGVYEQYF TGTGCCAGCAGCCAAGAGGGGGTCTACGAGCAGTACTTC
NA TRBJ1-1 NA TRBV6-5 CASSYSSAFF TGTGCCAGCAGTTACTCGAGCGCTTTCTTT
TRBD1 TRBJ1-3 NA TRBV29-1 CSVDQGENTIYF TGCAGCGTCGACCAGGGGGAAAACACCATATATTTT
NA TRBJ1-5 NA TRBV6-1 CASSERAQHF TGTGCCAGCAGTGAAAGGGCCCAGCATTTT
NA TRBJ1-1 NA TRBV7-2 CASSHPSGGELNTEAFF TGTGCCAGCAGCCACCCTTCCGGGGGAGAATTGAACACTGAAGCTTTCTTT
NA TRBJ2-7 NA TRBV7-2 CASSSGRGALTSYEQYF TGTGCCAGCAGCTCTGGGCGAGGGGCGCTCACTTCCTACGAGCAGTACTTC
NA TRBJ2-2 NA TRBV24-1 CATSDPTKGGELFF TGTGCCACCAGTGATCCTACAAAGGGCGGGGAGCTGTTTTTT
NA TRBJ1-4 NA TRBV4-1 CASSQRKGEAGEKLFF TGCGCCAGCAGCCAAAGGAAGGGGGAGGCAGGGGAAAAACTGTTTTTT
NA TRBJ1-1 NA TRBV6-5 CASRIFDTLNTEAFF TGTGCCAGCCGGATTTTTGACACCCTGAACACTGAAGCTTTCTTT
NA TRBJ2-1 NA TRBV5-1 CASSLRGEQFF TGCGCCAGCAGCTTGAGGGGTGAGCAGTTCTTC
NA TRBJ1-1 NA TRBV18 CASSFDSTNTEAFF TGTGCCAGCTCATTCGACAGCACAAACACTGAAGCTTTCTTT
NA TRBJ1-3 once TRBV28 CASKRLSSGNTIYF TGTGCCAGCAAGAGGCTGAGCTCTGGAAACACCATATATTTT
TRBD1 TRBJ1-5 NA TRBV28 CASSLGQGRYQPQHF TGTGCCAGCAGTTTAGGACAGGGAAGATATCAGCCCCAGCATTTT
NA TRBJ2-7 NA TRBV24-1 CATSDGHSYEQYF TGTGCCACCAGTGATGGACACTCCTACGAGCAGTACTTC
NA TRBJ2-5 NA TRBV9 CASSIRGGIETQYF TGTGCCAGCAGCATCCGAGGAGGGATAGAGACCCAGTACTTC
TRBD1 TRBJ2-7 NA TRBV10-1 CASSRDRGYEQYF TGCGCCAGCAGCCGGGACAGGGGGTACGAGCAGTACTTC
NA TRBJ1-1 NA TRBV6-1 CASSEYLTEAFF TGTGCCAGCAGTGAATACCTCACTGAAGCTTTCTTT
NA TRBJ2-6 NA TRBV29-1 CSAWAVGHSGANVLTF TGCAGCGCCTGGGCGGTGGGCCACTCTGGGGCCAACGTCCTGACTTTC
NA TRBJ1-3 NA TRBV9 CASSALGSGNTIYF TGTGCCAGCAGCGCCCTCGGCTCTGGAAACACCATATATTTT
TRBD1 TRBJ2-1 NA TRBV5-4 CASSLPLGTAAYNEQFF TGTGCCAGCAGCTTACCCTTGGGGACAGCCGCCTACAATGAGCAGTTCTTC
NA TRBJ2-7 NA TRBV6-5 CASSYLRGRYEQYF TGTGCCAGCAGTTACTTGAGAGGCCGATACGAGCAGTACTTC
NA TRBJ1-1 NA TRBV7-8 CASSFSNTEAFF TGTGCCAGCAGCTTCTCGAACACTGAAGCTTTCTTT
NA TRBJ1-4 NA TRBV4-3 CASSQDRWITNEKLFF TGCGCCAGCAGCCAAGATCGATGGATAACTAATGAAAAACTGTTTTTT
NA TRBJ1-1 NA TRBV7-8 CASSLVGVNTEAFF TGTGCCAGCAGCTTAGTAGGGGTCAACACTGAAGCTTTCTTT
TRBD1 TRBJ1-6 NA TRBV9 CASSAGQGINSPLHF TGTGCCAGCAGCGCCGGACAGGGGATCAATTCACCCCTCCACTTT
TRBD1 TRBJ2-2 NA TRBV9 CASSVATGDTGELFF TGTGCCAGCAGCGTGGCGACAGGGGACACCGGGGAGCTGTTTTTT
TRBD1 TRBJ2-7 NA TRBV3-1/TRBV3-2 CASSSSAQGSHEQYF TGTGCCAGCAGCTCCTCCGCACAGGGGTCCCACGAGCAGTACTTC
TRBD1 TRBJ1-4 NA TRBV12-3/TRBV12-4 CASSLETGGKLFF TGTGCCAGCAGTTTAGAGACAGGGGGTAAACTGTTTTTT
NA TRBJ2-2 NA TRBV7-9 CASSPAAQANTGELFF TGTGCCAGCAGCCCAGCCGCACAGGCTAACACCGGGGAGCTGTTTTTT